These 19 T cell receptor beta chains came from one sample sequenced in a study of blood T cells in healthy people across ages. A sample-barcoded 5' primer and a J-beta primer mix were used in a second PCR of about 7 to 12 cycles. TCRdb reprocessed the 5' RACE reads with MiXCR, giving one entry per CDR3 protein. The data contain around 900,000 distinct CDR3 sequences, about 28% of them seen just once; the ten biggest clones take up around 16%. The sequenced material came from blood. The source of these receptors is a woman of 80 years or more in good health.

V usage is TRBV3-1 and J usage is TRBJ2-3; unclear D gene. This CDR3 has 12 residues. Per germline, CDR1 LGHDT and CDR2 YNNKEL (reference sequence). Trimming left V 5 bases short and J 5 bases short, with 8 bases between. CDR3 amino acids: CASSGLEDTQYF. DNA for the CDR3: TGTGCCAGCAGCGGCCTGGAAGATACGCAGTATTTT.

This clonotype was seen repeatedly, ten times or more. The V call is TRBV21-1, the J call TRBJ2-7. TRBV21-1 is labeled a pseudogene. The CDR3 has 18 residues. The CDR3 DNA reads as TGTGCCAGCAGAAAAGGGTTGGCTACGATTATTTCTGACTACGAGCAGTACTTC. It is translated as CASRKGLATIISDYEQYF.

This clonotype came up once. This sequence may be a read error, since a much larger clone differs from it by one base. The V and J genes are TRBV7-9 and TRBJ2-3; D uncertain. The CDR3 contains 15 residues. CDR1 is SEHNR, CDR2 FQNEAQ, per germline (reference sequence). The V and J ends lost 3 bases and 4 bases respectively, with 14 bases between them. CDR3 coding DNA: TGTGCCAGCAGCTTTATACGGGCGAAGTCAGATACGCAGTATTTT. It is translated as CASSFIRAKSDTQYF. The full variable domain, with the rest looked up from reference TRBV7-9 and TRBJ2-3, is DTGVSQNPRHKITKRGQNVTFRCDPISEHNRLYWYRQTLGQGPEFLTYFQNEAQLEKSRLLSDRFSAERPKGSFSTLEIQRTEQGDSAMYLCASSFIRAKSDTQYFGPGTRLTVL.

A few counts support this clonotype. The V call is TRBV5-5, the J call TRBJ1-4; 8 bases map to TRBD1. The ends lost 3 bases at V and 7 bases at J; junction bases unmatched: 14. Germline V gene sequence: CDR1 SGHKS, CDR2 YYEKEE (reference sequence). This CDR3 spans 17 amino acids. CDR3 DNA: TGTGCCAGCAGCTCCGAGGGCCCCGGGACAGGACTTGAAAAACTGTTTTTT. The encoded protein is CASSSEGPGTGLEKLFF.

This clonotype was detected a few times. This chain links TRBV7-9 with TRBJ2-7, with 9 bases lining up with TRBD1. The J call may be in error: the DNA end matches TRBJ2-5 better. The CDR3 is 15 residues long. The germline gives CDR1 SEHNR, CDR2 FQNEAQ (reference sequence). The CDR3 DNA follows: TGTGCCAGCAGGCCGACAGGGGGGGGGATCGAGACCCAGTACTTC. Amino acid sequence: CASRPTGGGIETQYF.

This clonotype was counted ten times or more. This rearrangement joins TRBV7-9 to TRBJ2-7; D unresolved. The germline V gene has CDR1 SEHNR and CDR2 FQNEAQ (reference sequence). The CDR3 length is 11 residues. Trimming shortened V by 4 bases and J by 6 bases, and 7 bases separated the two germline ends. CDR3 sequence: CASSSDGEQYF. The DNA for the CDR3 is TGTGCCAGCAGCTCTGACGGCGAGCAGTACTTC.

This clonotype was seen a handful of times. A much more abundant neighbour one base away suggests this may be a read error. This chain joins TRBV5-1 and TRBJ2-5; 13 nucleotides match TRBD2. This CDR3 is built from 18 residues. Germline loops: CDR1 SGHRS, CDR2 YFSETQ. Trimming removed 4 bases from V and 0 bases from J; junction bases left unmatched: 9. The CDR3: CASSDWTSGGINQETQYF. The CDR3 bases are TGCGCCAGCAGCGACTGGACTAGCGGGGGTATAAACCAAGAGACCCAGTACTTC. The full variable domain, its missing parts supplied by reference TRBV5-1 and TRBJ2-5, is KAGVTQTPRYLIKTRGQQVTLSCSPISGHRSVSWYQQTPGQGLQFLFEYFSETQRNKGNFPGRFSGRQFSNSRSEMNVSTLELGDSALYLCASSDWTSGGINQETQYFGPGTRLLVL.

There are many counts of this clonotype. The chain uses TRBV18 and TRBJ2-3; D perhaps matches TRBD1 (6 bases). Germline loops: CDR1 KGHSH, CDR2 LQKENI. The V end was cut by 5 bases, the J end by 2 bases, with 14 bases between. This CDR3 is 15 amino acids long. As DNA, the CDR3 is TGTGCCAGCTCATCCGGACAGTACTACACAGATACGCAGTATTTT. Protein: CASSSGQYYTDTQYF.

The chain is built from TRBV18 and TRBJ1-5; TRBD1 is a possible D gene (6 bases). V was clipped by 6 bases and J by 3 bases, with 18 bases between them. CDR1 is KGHSH, CDR2 LQKENI, per germline. This CDR3 region has 16 residues. Here the CDR3 reads CASSSGNRVNNQPQHF. The CDR3 DNA sequence: TGTGCCAGCTCTTCGGGGAACAGGGTGAACAATCAGCCCCAGCATTTT.

In its sample, this clonotype was seen a few times. The chain recombines TRBV14 with TRBJ1-5, with 11 bases that match TRBD1. In germline, CDR1 is SGHDN, CDR2 FVKESK. V lost 3 bases to trimming and J lost 3 bases; unmatched junction nucleotides: 1. The CDR3 runs 15 residues. CDR3 amino acids: CASSQGQGDNQPQHF. In DNA form, the CDR3 reads TGTGCCAGCAGCCAGGGACAGGGGGACAATCAGCCCCAGCATTTT.

This clonotype has a count of ten or more. The chain is built from TRBV12-3 or TRBV12-4 and TRBJ2-1, with D unclear. V was trimmed by 7 bases and J by 10 bases, leaving 8 bases between them. The CDR3 totals 10 residues. The CDR3: CASTAREQFF. CDR3 bases: TGTGCCAGCACCGCGCGAGAGCAGTTCTTC.

In this sample, this clonotype turned up many times. J is TRBJ2-6 and V is TRBV11-2, with D possibly being TRBD1 (6 bases). This CDR3 has 15 amino acids. Germline V gene lookup returns CDR1 SGHAT and CDR2 FQNNGV. Between the trimmed V and J ends, which lost 4 bases and 4 bases, there was a span of 11 bases. The CDR3 is CASSSGVSGANVLTF. The CDR3 DNA reads as TGTGCCAGCAGCTCAGGGGTCTCAGGGGCCAACGTCCTGACTTTC. Full variable domain (remainder filled in from reference TRBV11-2 and TRBJ2-6): EAGVAQSPRYKIIEKRQSVAFWCNPISGHATLYWYQQILGQGPKLLIQFQNNGVVDDSQLPKDRFSAERLKGVDSTLKIQPAKLEDSAVYLCASSSGVSGANVLTFGAGSRLTVL.

This clonotype was seen more than once but under ten times. The chain carries TRBV15 and TRBJ1-4; the D gene is possibly TRBD1 (5 bases). The V end lost 5 bases, the J end lost 4 bases, and 20 bases lay between the germline ends. The CDR3 has 17 amino acids. CDR1 and CDR2 from the germline V gene are LNHNV and YYDKDF (reference sequence). CDR3 region: CATSSYLGRQYNEKLFF. The CDR3 DNA follows: TGTGCCACCAGCTCCTACCTGGGGCGACAGTATAATGAAAAACTGTTTTTT. Together with reference TRBV15 and TRBJ1-4, the CDR3 gives the full variable domain: DAMVIQNPRYQVTQFGKPVTLSCSQTLNHNVMYWYQQKSSQAPKLLFHYYDKDFNNEADTPDNFQSRRPNTSFCFLDIRSPGLGDTAMYLCATSSYLGRQYNEKLFFGSGTQLSVL.

There are many counts of this clonotype. The V gene is TRBV7-9, the J gene TRBJ2-7; weak D call: TRBD1 (5 bases). V lost 1 base, J lost 0 bases, and 10 bases lay in between. The CDR3 is 15 amino acids. In germline, CDR1 is SEHNR, CDR2 FQNEAQ (reference sequence). CDR3 in amino acids: CASSLVPGISYEQYF. CDR3 bases: TGTGCCAGCAGCTTAGTCCCAGGGATCTCCTACGAGCAGTACTTC. Looking up the rest from reference TRBV7-9 and TRBJ2-7 gives the full variable domain: DTGVSQNPRHKITKRGQNVTFRCDPISEHNRLYWYRQTLGQGPEFLTYFQNEAQLEKSRLLSDRFSAERPKGSFSTLEIQRTEQGDSAMYLCASSLVPGISYEQYFGPGTRLTVT.

This clonotype was counted between two and nine times. This chain joins TRBV7-9 and TRBJ1-4; no definite D call. CDR3 size: 15 residues. V lost 3 bases and J 1 base, leaving 9 bases between the germline ends. Per the germline V gene, CDR1 is SEHNR and CDR2 is FQNEAQ (reference sequence). CDR3 protein: CASSFPVVTNEKLFF. In nucleotides, the CDR3 is TGTGCCAGCAGCTTTCCAGTGGTAACTAATGAAAAACTGTTTTTT.

A word on this clonotype: Since a much larger clone is just one base distant, this may be a read error. The V gene is TRBV20-1, the J gene TRBJ2-1; 10 nucleotides align to TRBD2. Looked up from germline, CDR1 is DFQATT and CDR2 is SNEGSKA (reference sequence). The CDR3 has 16 amino acids. The CDR3 DNA is TGCAGTGTTAGAGCGCAGCGGGGGGGACCTTCGTATGAGCAGTTCTTC. Its translation: CSVRAQRGGPSYEQFF.

This clonotype was seen repeatedly, ten times or more. This chain connects TRBV2 to TRBJ2-1, with 7 positions matching TRBD2. V trimming: 7 bases; J trimming: 2 bases; junction bases outside the gene matches: 5. Germline CDR1 and CDR2: SNHLY and FYNNEI. The CDR3 has 14 amino acids. As DNA, the CDR3 is TGTGCCAGCACGGGGGGTAGGACCTACAATGAGCAGTTCTTC. Its translation is CASTGGRTYNEQFF. Variable domain in full (rest from reference TRBV2 and TRBJ2-1): EPEVTQTPSHQVTQMGQEVILRCVPISNHLYFYWYRQILGQKVEFLVSFYNNEISEKSEIFDDQFSVERPDGSNFTLKIRSTKLEDSAMYFCASTGGRTYNEQFFGPGTRLTVL.

This clonotype was recorded a few times. The chain employs TRBV12-3 or TRBV12-4 and TRBJ1-6, with 7 bases matching TRBD1. The junction had 12 bases not matched to a gene; V was cut back by 4 bases and J by 9 bases. The CDR3 has 16 amino acids. The CDR3 is CASSWDSELSGSPLHF. The DNA of the CDR3 is TGTGCCAGCAGTTGGGACAGTGAATTGAGTGGTTCACCCCTCCACTTT.

This clonotype was found a few times. The chain combines TRBV6-2 or TRBV6-3 with TRBJ1-1; possible D gene TRBD1, 6 bases. Germline V gives CDR1 MNHEY, CDR2 SVGEGT. Trimming took 8 bases from V and 7 from J, leaving 11 bases between them. The CDR3 has 11 amino acids. The CDR3 here is CASQGTFEAFF. The CDR3 DNA reads TGTGCCAGCCAGGGGACCTTTGAAGCTTTCTTT.